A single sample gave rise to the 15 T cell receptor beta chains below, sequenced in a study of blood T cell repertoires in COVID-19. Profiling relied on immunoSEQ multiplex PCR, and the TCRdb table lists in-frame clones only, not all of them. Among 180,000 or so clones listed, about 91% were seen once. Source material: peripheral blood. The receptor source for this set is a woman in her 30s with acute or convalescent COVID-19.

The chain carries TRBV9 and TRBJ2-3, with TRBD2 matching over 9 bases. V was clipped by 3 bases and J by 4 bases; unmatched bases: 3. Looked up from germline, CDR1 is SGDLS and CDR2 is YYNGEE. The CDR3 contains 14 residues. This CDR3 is CASSGSGGPDTQYF. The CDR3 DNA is TGTGCCAGCAGCGGTAGCGGGGGACCAGATACGCAGTATTTT.

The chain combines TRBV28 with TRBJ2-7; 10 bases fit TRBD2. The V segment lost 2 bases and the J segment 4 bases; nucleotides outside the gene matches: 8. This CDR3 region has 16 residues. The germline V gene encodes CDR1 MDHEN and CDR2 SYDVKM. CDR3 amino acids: CASSLQALAGEYEQYF. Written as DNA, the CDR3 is TGTGCCAGCAGTTTACAAGCCCTAGCGGGAGAATACGAGCAGTACTTC. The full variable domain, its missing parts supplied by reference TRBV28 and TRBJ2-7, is DVKVTQSSRYLVKRTGEKVFLECVQDMDHENMFWYRQDPGLGLRLIYFSYDVKMKEKGDIPEGYSVSREKKERFSLILESASTNQTSMYLCASSLQALAGEYEQYFGPGTRLTVT.

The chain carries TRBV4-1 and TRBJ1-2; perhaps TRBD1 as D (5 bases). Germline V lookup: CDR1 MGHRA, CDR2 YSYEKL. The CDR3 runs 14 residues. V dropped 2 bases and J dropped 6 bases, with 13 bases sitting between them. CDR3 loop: CASSQPPGQDGYTF. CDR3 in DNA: TGCGCCAGCAGCCAACCCCCAGGGCAGGATGGCTACACCTTC.

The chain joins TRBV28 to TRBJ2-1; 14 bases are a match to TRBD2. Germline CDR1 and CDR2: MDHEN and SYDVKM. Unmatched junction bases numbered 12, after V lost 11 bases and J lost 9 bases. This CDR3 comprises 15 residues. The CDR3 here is CAVQKGLAGVSEQFF. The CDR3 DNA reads TGTGCCGTCCAAAAGGGACTAGCGGGAGTTTCTGAGCAGTTCTTC.

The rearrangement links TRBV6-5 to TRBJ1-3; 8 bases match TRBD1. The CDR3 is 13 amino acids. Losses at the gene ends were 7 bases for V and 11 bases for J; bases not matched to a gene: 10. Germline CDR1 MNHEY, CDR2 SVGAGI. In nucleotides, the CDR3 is TGTGCCAGCACCCAGGGGGCAGGGGATTCCATATATTTT. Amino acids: CASTQGAGDSIYF.

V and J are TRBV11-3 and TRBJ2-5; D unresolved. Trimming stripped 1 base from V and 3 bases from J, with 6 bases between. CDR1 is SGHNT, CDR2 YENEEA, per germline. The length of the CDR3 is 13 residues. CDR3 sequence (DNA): TGTGCCAGCAGCTTAGCTCGCGAAGAGACCCAGTACTTC. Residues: CASSLAREETQYF.

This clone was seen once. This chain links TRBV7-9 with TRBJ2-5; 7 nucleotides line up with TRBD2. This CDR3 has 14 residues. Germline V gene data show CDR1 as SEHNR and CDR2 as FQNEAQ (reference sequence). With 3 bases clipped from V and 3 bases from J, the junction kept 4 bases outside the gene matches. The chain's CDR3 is CASSFASGEETQYF. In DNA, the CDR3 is TGTGCCAGCAGCTTCGCCAGCGGGGAAGAGACCCAGTACTTC.

This CDR3 is CASSNRGANGELFF. The DNA of the CDR3 is TGCGCCAGCAGCAACCGGGGGGCTAACGGGGAGCTGTTTTTT. The chain links TRBV5-1 to TRBJ2-2; a weak D match, TRBD2 (7 bases). CDR1 SGHRS and CDR2 YFSETQ come from the germline V gene. V was shortened by 4 bases and J by 7 bases, with 14 bases between the two germline ends. This CDR3 comprises 14 residues.

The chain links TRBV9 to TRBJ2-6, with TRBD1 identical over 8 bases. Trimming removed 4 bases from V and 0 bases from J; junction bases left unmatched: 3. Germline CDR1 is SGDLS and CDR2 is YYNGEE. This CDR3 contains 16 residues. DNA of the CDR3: TGTGCCAGCAGCCAGGGGGCACTCTCTGGGGCCAACGTCCTGACTTTC. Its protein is CASSQGALSGANVLTF.

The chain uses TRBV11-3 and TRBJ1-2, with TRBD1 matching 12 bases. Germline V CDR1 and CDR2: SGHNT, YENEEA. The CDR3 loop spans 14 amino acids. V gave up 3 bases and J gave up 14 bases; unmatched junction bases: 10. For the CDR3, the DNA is TGTGCCAGCAGCTTGGTCGGGACAGGGGGCGCGAAGACCTTC. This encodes CASSLVGTGGAKTF. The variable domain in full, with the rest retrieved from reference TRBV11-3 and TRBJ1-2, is EAGVVQSPRYKIIEKKQPVAFWCNPISGHNTLYWYLQNLGQGPELLIRYENEEAVDDSQLPKDRFSAERLKGVDSTLKIQPAELGDSAVYLCASSLVGTGGAKTFGSGTRLTVV.

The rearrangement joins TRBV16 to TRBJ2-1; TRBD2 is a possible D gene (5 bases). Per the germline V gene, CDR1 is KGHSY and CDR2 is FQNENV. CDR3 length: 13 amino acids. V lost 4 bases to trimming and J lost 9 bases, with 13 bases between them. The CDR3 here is CASSPTRWAEQFF. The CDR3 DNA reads TGTGCCAGCAGCCCCACTAGATGGGCTGAGCAGTTCTTC.

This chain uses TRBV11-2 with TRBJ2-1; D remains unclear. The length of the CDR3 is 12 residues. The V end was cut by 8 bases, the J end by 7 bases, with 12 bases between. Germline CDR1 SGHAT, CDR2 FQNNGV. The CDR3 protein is CASGPGTNEQFF. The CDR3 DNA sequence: TGTGCCAGCGGGCCCGGCACAAATGAGCAGTTCTTC.

CDR3 nucleotide sequence: TGTGCCAGCAGGGCCGGGGGGGCGTATAGCAATCAGCCCCAGCATTTT. Protein product: CASRAGGAYSNQPQHF. V and J are TRBV28 and TRBJ1-5; a possible D gene is TRBD1 (6 bases). CDR1 and CDR2 (germline): MDHEN, SYDVKM. V was trimmed by 6 bases and J by 0 bases, leaving 15 bases between them. The CDR3 is 16 residues long.

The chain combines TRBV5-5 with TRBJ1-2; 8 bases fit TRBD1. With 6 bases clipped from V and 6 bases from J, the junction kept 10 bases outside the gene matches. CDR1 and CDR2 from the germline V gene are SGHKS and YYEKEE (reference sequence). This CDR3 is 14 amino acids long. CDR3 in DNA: TGTGCCAGCAACGCAGGGGGCGCGATGGATGGCTACACCTTC. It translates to CASNAGGAMDGYTF.

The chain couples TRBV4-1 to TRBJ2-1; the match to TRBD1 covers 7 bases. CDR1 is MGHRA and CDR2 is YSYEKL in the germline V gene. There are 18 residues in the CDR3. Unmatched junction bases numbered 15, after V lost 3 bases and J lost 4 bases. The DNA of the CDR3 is TGCGCCAGCAGCCATGCGGTCAAGGGGGACAGACGATACAATGAGCAGTTCTTC. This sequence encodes CASSHAVKGDRRYNEQFF.